The rows below give T cell receptor beta chains drawn from one sample of a study of breast tumors, draining lymph nodes, adjacent tissues. Each CDR3 protein gets one entry after TCRdb re-called the multiplex PCR reads with MiXCR. The table shows 150,000 to 200,000 distinct CDR3 sequences, with 25% to 40% occurring only once. The sequenced sample was axillary lymph node tissue. The receptor set was obtained from a female donor with breast cancer. Some clones in this sample may be carry-over from other donors' samples. Both conserved end residues are trimmed from each CDR3.

>TRBV5-1
ASSKVPGQQETQY
>TRBV20-1
SASMLGQGPQPQH
>TRBV20-1
SASPGTGVGGYT
>TRBV5-8
ASSRARGGEQY
>TRBV20-1
SAILAGGPETQY
>TRBV7-2
ASSAGTGGTANEKLF
>TRBV9
ASSVEGDTQY
>TRBV7-7
ASRATGRSGELF
>TRBV7-2
ASSLAGTYQETQY
>TRBV2
ASSEDRATTEAF
>TRBV18
ASSPGTGGYNEQF
>TRBV6-6
ASRPPRGTADTQY
>TRBV6-1
ASNNNPGPAEQY
>TRBV5-6
ASSFDRSSEQY
>TRBV4-2
ASSQDGGPQPQH
>TRBV4-1
ASSQGTGKTKNIQY
>TRBV6-5
ASSSPVSNQPQH
>TRBV3-1
ASSPRGVRGKTQY
>TRBV19
ASSIVASGRGYNEQF
>TRBV6-6
ASIRDRGSYEQY
>TRBV15
ATSRYRGLAGADTQY
>TRBV15
ATSRVAERNSPLH
>TRBV7-9
ASSLGGSRGPQH
>TRBV6-5
ASIDYEDQPQH
>TRBV20-1
SAQTSGRELGTDTQY
>TRBV9
ASSVGQERTYEQY
>TRBV4-2
ASSQSGLADGELF
>TRBV10-2
ASSESLTGGWGTQY
>TRBV13
ASSLQTSVAYNEQF
>TRBV6-5
ASSYSGTGYDEQY
>TRBV6-5
ASSVPGTGANEQY
>TRBV7-8
ASSLARGAGREQY
>TRBV6-5
ASSPWVTLPETQY
>TRBV19
ASSGAGGQYTDTQY
>TRBV9
ASRPAGADWDTGELF
>TRBV20-1
SAGWGLAGGRVFEQY
>TRBV28
ASRSGSLGTGELF
>TRBV7-9
ASSLKRNEQF
>TRBV9
ASSVAGTEKTQS
>TRBV27
ASSLRGNSPLH
>TRBV7-9
ASSSARVGGEPYNSPLH
>TRBV7-2
ASSFGQGANVLT
>TRBV6-5
ASSYLGSAHEQY
>TRBV20-1
SASPHLAGSRTDTQY
>TRBV20-1
SARGQGYNSPLH
>TRBV7-9
ASSPSGTTYEQY